This is a list of T cell receptor beta chains from one sample in a study of sequential checkpoint blockade in melanoma. The repertoire was sequenced with immunoSEQ multiplex PCR; TCRdb's copy has only in-frame clones and lacks some. The table has approximately 34,000 clones, about four fifths seen once. The sequences come from CD8+ T cells sorted from blood (inferred from file names), collected from a patient given nivolumab and ipilimumab in sequence. These receptors were taken from a human donor with melanoma. CDR3s include the opening cysteine and the closing phenylalanine or tryptophan. A D gene is named only where the DNA matches it firmly. Not all rows give a size; the values are once, few, many and, for expanded clones, a class.

v_call: TRBV27
clone_size: -
d_call: -
j_call: TRBJ2-7
cdr3_nt: TGTGCCAGCAGTCTACACCATACCCAACAGGGAGCCGGTTCCTACGAGCAGTACTTC
cdr3_aa: CASSLHHTQQGAGSYEQYF

v_call: TRBV27
clone_size: -
d_call: TRBD1
j_call: TRBJ2-1
cdr3_nt: TGTGCCAGCAGTTTAGACAGGGCTCTTTACAATGAGCAGTTCTTC
cdr3_aa: CASSLDRALYNEQFF

v_call: TRBV5-5
clone_size: -
d_call: -
j_call: TRBJ2-7
cdr3_nt: TGTGCCAGCAGCTTGGCCCGGGGACACAGTTACTACGAGCAGTACTTC
cdr3_aa: CASSLARGHSYYEQYF

v_call: TRBV21-1
clone_size: -
d_call: -
j_call: TRBJ2-2
cdr3_nt: TGTGCCAGCAGTAATTACAAGGACAGGCCTAACACCGGGGAGCTGTTTTTT
cdr3_aa: CASSNYKDRPNTGELFF

v_call: TRBV29-1
clone_size: -
d_call: TRBD1
j_call: TRBJ2-2
cdr3_nt: TGCAGCGTTGACGTGACAGGGGTTAACACCGGGGAGCTGTTTTTT
cdr3_aa: CSVDVTGVNTGELFF

v_call: TRBV28
clone_size: -
d_call: -
j_call: TRBJ2-7
cdr3_nt: TGTGCCAGCAGTGGAAGGGGGGGCTACGAGCAGTACTTC
cdr3_aa: CASSGRGGYEQYF

v_call: TRBV6-1
clone_size: -
d_call: -
j_call: TRBJ1-5
cdr3_nt: TGTGCCAGTCTGGACAGAATTAATAGCAATCAGCCCCAGCATTTT
cdr3_aa: CASLDRINSNQPQHF

v_call: TRBV15
clone_size: -
d_call: TRBD2
j_call: TRBJ2-1
cdr3_nt: TGTGCCACCAGCAGAGATGCGGGAGGGCCTGATGAGCAGTTCTTC
cdr3_aa: CATSRDAGGPDEQFF

v_call: TRBV19
clone_size: -
d_call: -
j_call: TRBJ2-7
cdr3_nt: TGTGCCAGTAGTATCAGCGAGAGCTCCTACGAGCAGTACTTC
cdr3_aa: CASSISESSYEQYF

v_call: TRBV29-1
clone_size: -
d_call: -
j_call: TRBJ1-1
cdr3_nt: TGCAGCGTAGCGGGTGGTGAAGCTTTCTTT
cdr3_aa: CSVAGGEAFF

v_call: TRBV19
clone_size: -
d_call: -
j_call: TRBJ2-5
cdr3_nt: TGTGCCAGTAGTATTTTAGGAGGGGGCGCAGAGACCCAGTACTTC
cdr3_aa: CASSILGGGAETQYF

v_call: TRBV5-8
clone_size: -
d_call: -
j_call: TRBJ2-7
cdr3_nt: TGTGCCAGCAGCTCAGCCTACGAGCAGTACTTC
cdr3_aa: CASSSAYEQYF

v_call: TRBV5-4
clone_size: -
d_call: TRBD1
j_call: TRBJ2-7
cdr3_nt: TGTGCCAGCAGGATACGGGACAGTCCCTACGAGCAGTACTTC
cdr3_aa: CASRIRDSPYEQYF

v_call: TRBV19
clone_size: few
d_call: TRBD1
j_call: TRBJ1-4
cdr3_nt: TGTGCCAGTAGTATCAATTTCGGACAGGGGTCTTTTGAAAAACTGTTTTTT
cdr3_aa: CASSINFGQGSFEKLFF

v_call: TRBV4-1
clone_size: -
d_call: -
j_call: TRBJ1-5
cdr3_nt: TGCGCCAGCAGCCAAGGCCCGCTCGTAGGGCAGGGTGATCAGCCCCAGCATTTT
cdr3_aa: CASSQGPLVGQGDQPQHF

v_call: TRBV18
clone_size: -
d_call: -
j_call: TRBJ2-3
cdr3_nt: TGTGCCAGCTCACCGATGGACAGAACAGATACGCAGTATTTT
cdr3_aa: CASSPMDRTDTQYF

v_call: TRBV28
clone_size: few
d_call: -
j_call: TRBJ1-4
cdr3_nt: TGTGCCACCAGTTCCTTGTGGGCAGGAAAGAGTAATGAAAAACTGTTTTTT
cdr3_aa: CATSSLWAGKSNEKLFF

v_call: TRBV28
clone_size: -
d_call: TRBD1
j_call: TRBJ2-2
cdr3_nt: TGTGCCAGCAGCCTTAAAGGGACAGACAACACCGGGGAGCTGTTTTTT
cdr3_aa: CASSLKGTDNTGELFF

v_call: TRBV29-1
clone_size: -
d_call: -
j_call: TRBJ2-7
cdr3_nt: TGCAGCGTTGAAGGACAGTCCTACGAGCAGTACTTC
cdr3_aa: CSVEGQSYEQYF

v_call: TRBV7-2
clone_size: -
d_call: TRBD2
j_call: TRBJ2-7
cdr3_nt: TGTGCCAGCAGCCCCTTGAGTAGCGGGTTCTCATACGAGCAGTACTTC
cdr3_aa: CASSPLSSGFSYEQYF

v_call: TRBV5-5
clone_size: once
d_call: -
j_call: TRBJ1-4
cdr3_nt: TGTGCCAGCAGTTTGGACCCTAATAATGAAAAACTGTTTTTT
cdr3_aa: CASSLDPNNEKLFF

v_call: TRBV18
clone_size: -
d_call: TRBD1
j_call: TRBJ1-1
cdr3_nt: TGTGCCAGCTCACCCGGACAGGGGAACACTGAAGCTTTCTTT
cdr3_aa: CASSPGQGNTEAFF

v_call: TRBV7-6
clone_size: -
d_call: -
j_call: TRBJ2-1
cdr3_nt: TGTGCCAGCAGCTTGGCTTGGGGCGATGAGCAGTTCTTC
cdr3_aa: CASSLAWGDEQFF

v_call: TRBV7-6
clone_size: -
d_call: -
j_call: TRBJ2-7
cdr3_nt: TGTGCCAGCAGCTTAACCGAGAGCTCCTACGAGCAGTACTTC
cdr3_aa: CASSLTESSYEQYF

v_call: TRBV15
clone_size: -
d_call: -
j_call: TRBJ1-4
cdr3_nt: TGTGCCACCAGCCCGGACAGAGTGGACGAAAAACTGTTTTTT
cdr3_aa: CATSPDRVDEKLFF